These T cell receptor beta chains were read from a single sample in a study of blood T cell repertoires in COVID-19. This table comes from immunoSEQ multiplex PCR, and its TCRdb copy is limited to in-frame clones, with some not included. The sample contains 150,000 to 200,000 clones, roughly four fifths of which appear only once. Sequencing was done on a sample of peripheral blood. Every receptor here comes from a woman in her 70s with COVID-19, enrolled during active disease. Each CDR3 is given with its conserved first and last residue.

V gene: TRBV9; CDR3 length: 14; J gene: TRBJ2-1; CDR3 protein: CASSGGVPYNEQFF
V gene: TRBV19; CDR3 length: 16; J gene: TRBJ1-2; CDR3 protein: CASSTSSGKFEGGYTF
V gene: TRBV4-1; CDR3 length: 15; J gene: TRBJ1-5; CDR3 protein: CASSQEGTRNQPQHF
V gene: TRBV5-1; CDR3 length: 16; J gene: TRBJ2-3; CDR3 protein: CASSLAPSGRADTQYF
V gene: TRBV9; CDR3 length: 13; J gene: TRBJ1-5; CDR3 protein: CASSTGGNQPQHF
V gene: TRBV3-1/TRBV3-2; CDR3 length: 17; J gene: TRBJ1-6; CDR3 protein: CASSQAGERRPNSPLHF
V gene: TRBV30; CDR3 length: 15; J gene: TRBJ2-3; CDR3 protein: CAWSRTSGSPDTQYF
V gene: TRBV20-1; CDR3 length: 11; J gene: TRBJ1-2; CDR3 protein: CSAPRREGYTF
V gene: TRBV6-1; CDR3 length: 15; J gene: TRBJ1-1; CDR3 protein: CASTSRGQVNTEAFF
V gene: TRBV20-1; CDR3 length: 11; J gene: TRBJ2-3; CDR3 protein: CSARAPDTQYF
V gene: TRBV28; CDR3 length: 16; J gene: TRBJ2-7; CDR3 protein: CASSTTSGRAFNEQYF
V gene: TRBV6-2/TRBV6-3; CDR3 length: 15; J gene: TRBJ2-1; CDR3 protein: CASSLLGGSYNEQFF